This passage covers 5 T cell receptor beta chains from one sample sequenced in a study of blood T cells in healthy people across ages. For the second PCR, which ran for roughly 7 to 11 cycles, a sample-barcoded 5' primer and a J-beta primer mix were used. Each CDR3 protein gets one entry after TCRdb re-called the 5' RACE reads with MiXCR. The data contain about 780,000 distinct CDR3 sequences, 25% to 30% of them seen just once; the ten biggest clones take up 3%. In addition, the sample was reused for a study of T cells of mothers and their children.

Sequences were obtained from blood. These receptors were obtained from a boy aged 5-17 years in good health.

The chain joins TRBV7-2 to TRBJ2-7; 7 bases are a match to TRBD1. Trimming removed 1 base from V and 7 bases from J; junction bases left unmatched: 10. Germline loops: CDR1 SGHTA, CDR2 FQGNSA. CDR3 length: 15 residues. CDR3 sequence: CASSLVGTASGEQYF. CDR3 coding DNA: TGTGCCAGCAGCTTAGTCGGGACAGCGTCGGGGGAGCAGTACTTC.

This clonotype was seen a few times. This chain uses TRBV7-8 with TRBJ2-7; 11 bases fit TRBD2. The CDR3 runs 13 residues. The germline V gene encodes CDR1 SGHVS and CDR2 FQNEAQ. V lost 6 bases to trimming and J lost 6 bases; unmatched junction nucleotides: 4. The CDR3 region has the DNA TGTGCCAGCAGACTAGCGGGGGCCCTCGAGCAGTACTTC. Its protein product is CASRLAGALEQYF.

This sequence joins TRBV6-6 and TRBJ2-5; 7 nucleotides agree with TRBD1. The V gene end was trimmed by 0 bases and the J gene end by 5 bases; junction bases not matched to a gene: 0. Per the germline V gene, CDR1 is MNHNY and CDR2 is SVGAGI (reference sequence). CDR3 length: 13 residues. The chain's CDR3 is CASSYSDRETQYF. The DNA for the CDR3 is TGTGCCAGCAGTTACTCGGACAGGGAGACCCAGTACTTC.

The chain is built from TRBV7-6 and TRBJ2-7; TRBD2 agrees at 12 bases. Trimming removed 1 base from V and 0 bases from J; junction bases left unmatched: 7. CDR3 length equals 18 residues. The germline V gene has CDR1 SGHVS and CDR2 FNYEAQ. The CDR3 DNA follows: TGTGCCAGCAGCTTAGGGGGACTAGCGGGCTGGAGCTCCTACGAGCAGTACTTC. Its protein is CASSLGGLAGWSSYEQYF. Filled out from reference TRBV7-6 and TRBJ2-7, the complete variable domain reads GAGVSQSPRYKVTKRGQDVALRCDPISGHVSLYWYRQALGQGPEFLTYFNYEAQQDKSGLPNDRFSAERPEGSISTLTIQRTEQRDSAMYRCASSLGGLAGWSSYEQYFGPGTRLTVT.

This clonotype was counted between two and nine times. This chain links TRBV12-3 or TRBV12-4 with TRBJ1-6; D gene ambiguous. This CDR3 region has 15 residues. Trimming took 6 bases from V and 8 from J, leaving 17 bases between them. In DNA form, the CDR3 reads TGTGCCAGCAGGGTGTACCAGCCGAGGGATTCACCCCTCCACTTT. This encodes CASRVYQPRDSPLHF.